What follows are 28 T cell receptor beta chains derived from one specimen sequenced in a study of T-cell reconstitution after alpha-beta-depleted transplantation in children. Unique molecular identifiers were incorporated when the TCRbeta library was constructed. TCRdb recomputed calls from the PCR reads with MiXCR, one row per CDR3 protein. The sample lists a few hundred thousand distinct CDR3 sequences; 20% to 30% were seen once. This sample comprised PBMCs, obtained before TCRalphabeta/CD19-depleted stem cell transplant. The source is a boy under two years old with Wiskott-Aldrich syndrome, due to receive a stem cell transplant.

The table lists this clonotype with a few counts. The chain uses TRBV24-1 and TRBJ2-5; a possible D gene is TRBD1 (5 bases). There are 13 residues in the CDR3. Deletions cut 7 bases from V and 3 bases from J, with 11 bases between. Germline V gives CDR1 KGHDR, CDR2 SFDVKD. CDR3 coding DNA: TGTGCCACCAGGGGAAGGGGTAAAGAGACCCAGTACTTC. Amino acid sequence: CATRGRGKETQYF.

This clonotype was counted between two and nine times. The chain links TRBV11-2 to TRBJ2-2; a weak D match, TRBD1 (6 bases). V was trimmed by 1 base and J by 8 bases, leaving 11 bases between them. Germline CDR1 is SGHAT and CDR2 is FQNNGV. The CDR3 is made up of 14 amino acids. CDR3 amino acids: CASSLVVGTGELFF. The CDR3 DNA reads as TGTGCCAGCAGCTTAGTGGTTGGGACAGGGGAGCTGTTTTTT. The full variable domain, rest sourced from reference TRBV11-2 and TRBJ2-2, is EAGVAQSPRYKIIEKRQSVAFWCNPISGHATLYWYQQILGQGPKLLIQFQNNGVVDDSQLPKDRFSAERLKGVDSTLKIQPAKLEDSAVYLCASSLVVGTGELFFGEGSRLTVL.

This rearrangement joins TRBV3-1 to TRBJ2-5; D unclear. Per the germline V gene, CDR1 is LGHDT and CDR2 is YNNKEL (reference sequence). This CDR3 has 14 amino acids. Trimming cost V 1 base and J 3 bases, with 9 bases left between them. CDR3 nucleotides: TGTGCCAGCAGCCAAGGTGGTGGGGAAGAGACCCAGTACTTC. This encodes CASSQGGGEETQYF.

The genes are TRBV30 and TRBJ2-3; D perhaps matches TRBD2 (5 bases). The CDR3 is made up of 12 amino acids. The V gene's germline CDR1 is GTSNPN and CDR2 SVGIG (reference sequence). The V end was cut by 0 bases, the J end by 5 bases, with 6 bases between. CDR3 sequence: CAWSVLEDTQYF. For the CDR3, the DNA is TGTGCCTGGAGTGTACTAGAAGATACGCAGTATTTT.

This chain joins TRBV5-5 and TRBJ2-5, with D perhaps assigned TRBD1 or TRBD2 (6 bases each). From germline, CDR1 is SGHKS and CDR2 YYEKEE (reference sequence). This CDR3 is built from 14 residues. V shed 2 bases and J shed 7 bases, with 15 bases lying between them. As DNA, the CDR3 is TGTGCCAGCAGCTTCGGGTCGGGGGCGGGGACCCAGTACTTC. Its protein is CASSFGSGAGTQYF.

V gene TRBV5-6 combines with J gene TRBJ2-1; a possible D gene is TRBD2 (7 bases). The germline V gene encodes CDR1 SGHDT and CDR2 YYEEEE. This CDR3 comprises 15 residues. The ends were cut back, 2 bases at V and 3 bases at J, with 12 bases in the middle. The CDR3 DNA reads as TGTGCCAGCAGCTTAGGGGGGGTTAACTACAATGAGCAGTTCTTC. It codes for CASSLGGVNYNEQFF.

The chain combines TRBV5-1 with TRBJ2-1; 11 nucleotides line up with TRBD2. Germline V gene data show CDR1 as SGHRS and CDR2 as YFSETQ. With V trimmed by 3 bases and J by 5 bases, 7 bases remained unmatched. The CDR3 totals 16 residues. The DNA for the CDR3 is TGCGCCAGCAGCTCTAGACTAGCGGGGCGAGACAATGAGCAGTTCTTC. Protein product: CASSSRLAGRDNEQFF.

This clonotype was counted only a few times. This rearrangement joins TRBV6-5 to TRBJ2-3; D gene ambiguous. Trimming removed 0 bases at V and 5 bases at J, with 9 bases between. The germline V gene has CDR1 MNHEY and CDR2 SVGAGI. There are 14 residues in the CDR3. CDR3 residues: CASSYSLIGDTQYF. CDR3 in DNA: TGTGCCAGCAGTTACTCGTTAATCGGAGATACGCAGTATTTT.

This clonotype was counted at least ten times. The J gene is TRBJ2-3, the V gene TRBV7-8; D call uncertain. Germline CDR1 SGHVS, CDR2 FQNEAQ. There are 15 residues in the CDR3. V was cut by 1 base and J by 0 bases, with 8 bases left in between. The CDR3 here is CASSLGLTSTDTQYF. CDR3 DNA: TGTGCCAGCAGCTTAGGATTGACTAGCACAGATACGCAGTATTTT.

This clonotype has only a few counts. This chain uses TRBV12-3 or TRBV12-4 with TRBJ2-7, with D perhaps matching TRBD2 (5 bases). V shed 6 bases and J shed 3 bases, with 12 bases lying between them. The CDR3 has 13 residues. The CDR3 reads CASRTTTDYEQYF. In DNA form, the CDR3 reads TGTGCCAGCAGGACTACCACAGACTACGAGCAGTACTTC.

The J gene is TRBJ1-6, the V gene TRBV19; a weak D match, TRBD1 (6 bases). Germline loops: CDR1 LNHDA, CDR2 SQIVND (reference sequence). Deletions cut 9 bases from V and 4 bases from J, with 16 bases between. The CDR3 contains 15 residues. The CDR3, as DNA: TGTGCCAGCGGCCCGCGGGGGCGGTATAATTCACCCCTCCACTTT. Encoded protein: CASGPRGRYNSPLHF.

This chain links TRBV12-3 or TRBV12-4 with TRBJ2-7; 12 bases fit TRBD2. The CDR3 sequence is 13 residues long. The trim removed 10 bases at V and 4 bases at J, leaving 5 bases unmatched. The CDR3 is CATSLAGGYEQYF. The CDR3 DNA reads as TGTGCCACCTCACTAGCGGGAGGATACGAGCAGTACTTC.

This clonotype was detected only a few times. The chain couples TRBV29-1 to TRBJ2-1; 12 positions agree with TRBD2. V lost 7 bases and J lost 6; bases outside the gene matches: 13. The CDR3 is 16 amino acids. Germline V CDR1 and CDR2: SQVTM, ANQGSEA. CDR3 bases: TGCAGCGCCCTCGGAACTAGCGGGAGGAAGGGCAATGAGCAGTTCTTC. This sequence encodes CSALGTSGRKGNEQFF.

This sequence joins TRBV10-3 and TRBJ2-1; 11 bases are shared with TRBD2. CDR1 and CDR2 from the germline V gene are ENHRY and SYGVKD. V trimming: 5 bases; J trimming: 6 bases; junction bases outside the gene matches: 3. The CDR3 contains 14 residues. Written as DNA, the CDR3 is TGTGCCATCAGTAACGGACTAGCGGGCAATGAGCAGTTCTTC. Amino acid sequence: CAISNGLAGNEQFF.

CDR3 DNA sequence: TGTGCCAGCAGTGAAGCCTCCAGGGGGAACTATGGCTACACCTTC. Its translation: CASSEASRGNYGYTF. The rearrangement uses TRBV2 and TRBJ1-2, with 7 positions matching TRBD1. Trimming at V came to 0 bases and at J to 2 bases, leaving 3 bases not matched to a gene. The CDR3 has 15 amino acids. Per germline, CDR1 SNHLY and CDR2 FYNNEI.

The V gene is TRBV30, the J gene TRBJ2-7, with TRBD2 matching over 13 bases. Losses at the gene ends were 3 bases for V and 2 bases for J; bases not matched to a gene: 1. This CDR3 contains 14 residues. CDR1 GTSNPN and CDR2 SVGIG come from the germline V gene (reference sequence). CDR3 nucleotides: TGTGCCTGGAGGGGACTAGCGGGACCCTACGAGCAGTACTTC. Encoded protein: CAWRGLAGPYEQYF.

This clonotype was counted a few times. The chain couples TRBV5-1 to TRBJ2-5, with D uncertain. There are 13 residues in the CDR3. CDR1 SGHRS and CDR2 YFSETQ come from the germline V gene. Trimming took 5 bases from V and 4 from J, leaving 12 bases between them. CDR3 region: CASRSSPGETQYF. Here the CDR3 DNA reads TGCGCCAGCAGATCCTCCCCGGGAGAGACCCAGTACTTC.

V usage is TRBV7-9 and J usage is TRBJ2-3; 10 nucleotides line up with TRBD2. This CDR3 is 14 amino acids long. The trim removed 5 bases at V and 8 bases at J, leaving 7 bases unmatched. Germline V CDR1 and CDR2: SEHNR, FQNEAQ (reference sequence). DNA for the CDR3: TGTGCCAGCAGCCCTCGGACTAGCGGACTTACGCAGTATTTT. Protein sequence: CASSPRTSGLTQYF. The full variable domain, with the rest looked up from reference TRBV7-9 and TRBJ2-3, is DTGVSQNPRHKITKRGQNVTFRCDPISEHNRLYWYRQTLGQGPEFLTYFQNEAQLEKSRLLSDRFSAERPKGSFSTLEIQRTEQGDSAMYLCASSPRTSGLTQYFGPGTRLTVL.

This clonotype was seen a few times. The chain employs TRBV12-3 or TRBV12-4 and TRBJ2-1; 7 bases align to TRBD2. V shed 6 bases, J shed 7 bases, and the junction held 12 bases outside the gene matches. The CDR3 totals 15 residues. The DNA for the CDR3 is TGTGCCAGCAGCCGAAGCGGGGCGCGGGTGAATGAGCAGTTCTTC. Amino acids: CASSRSGARVNEQFF.

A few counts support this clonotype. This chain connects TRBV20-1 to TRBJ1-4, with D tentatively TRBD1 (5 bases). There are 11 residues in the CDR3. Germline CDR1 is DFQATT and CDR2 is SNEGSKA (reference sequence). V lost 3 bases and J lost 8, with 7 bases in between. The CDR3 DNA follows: TGCAGTGCTAGCACAGGAGAAAAACTGTTTTTT. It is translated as CSASTGEKLFF.

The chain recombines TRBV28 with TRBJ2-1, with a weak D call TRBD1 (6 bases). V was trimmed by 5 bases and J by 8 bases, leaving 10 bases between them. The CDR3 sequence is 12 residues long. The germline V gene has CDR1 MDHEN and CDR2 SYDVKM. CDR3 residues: CASSVRGHEQFF. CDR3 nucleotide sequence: TGTGCCAGCAGTGTCAGGGGTCATGAGCAGTTCTTC.

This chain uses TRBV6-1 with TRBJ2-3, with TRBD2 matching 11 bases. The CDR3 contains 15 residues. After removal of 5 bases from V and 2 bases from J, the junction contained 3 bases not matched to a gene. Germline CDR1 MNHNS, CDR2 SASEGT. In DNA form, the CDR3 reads TGTGCCAGCAGTCTTAGCGGGAGGGCCACAGATACGCAGTATTTT. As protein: CASSLSGRATDTQYF.

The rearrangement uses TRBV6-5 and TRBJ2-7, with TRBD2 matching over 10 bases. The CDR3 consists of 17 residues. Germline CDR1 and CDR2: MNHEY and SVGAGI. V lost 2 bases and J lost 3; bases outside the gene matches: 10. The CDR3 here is CASSYLPGSGRLYEQYF. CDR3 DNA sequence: TGTGCCAGCAGTTACCTTCCGGGTAGCGGGAGGCTCTACGAGCAGTACTTC.

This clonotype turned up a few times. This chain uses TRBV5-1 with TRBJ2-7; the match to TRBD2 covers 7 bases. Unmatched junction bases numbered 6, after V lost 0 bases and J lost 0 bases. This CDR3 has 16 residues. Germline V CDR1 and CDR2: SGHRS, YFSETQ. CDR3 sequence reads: CASSLALSGTSYEQYF. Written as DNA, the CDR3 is TGCGCCAGCAGCTTGGCCTTAAGCGGGACCTCCTACGAGCAGTACTTC. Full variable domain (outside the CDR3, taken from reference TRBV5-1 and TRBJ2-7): KAGVTQTPRYLIKTRGQQVTLSCSPISGHRSVSWYQQTPGQGLQFLFEYFSETQRNKGNFPGRFSGRQFSNSRSEMNVSTLELGDSALYLCASSLALSGTSYEQYFGPGTRLTVT.

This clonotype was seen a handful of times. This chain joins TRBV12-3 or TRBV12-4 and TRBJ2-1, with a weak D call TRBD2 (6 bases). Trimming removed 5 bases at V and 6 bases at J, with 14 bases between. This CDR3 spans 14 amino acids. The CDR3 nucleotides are TGTGCCAGCAGTATGCGGGATGTCCCCAATGAGCAGTTCTTC. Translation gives CASSMRDVPNEQFF.

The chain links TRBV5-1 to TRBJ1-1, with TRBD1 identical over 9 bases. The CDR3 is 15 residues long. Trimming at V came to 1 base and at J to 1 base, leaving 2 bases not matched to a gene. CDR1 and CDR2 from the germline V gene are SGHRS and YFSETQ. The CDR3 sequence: CASSLWGQGNTEAFF. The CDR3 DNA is TGCGCCAGCAGCTTGTGGGGACAGGGGAACACTGAAGCTTTCTTT.

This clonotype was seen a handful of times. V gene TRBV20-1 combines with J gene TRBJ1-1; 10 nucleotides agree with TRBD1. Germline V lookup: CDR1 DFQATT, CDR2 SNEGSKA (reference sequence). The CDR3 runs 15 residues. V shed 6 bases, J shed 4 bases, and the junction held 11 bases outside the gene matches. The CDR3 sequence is CSAWPRDRGGTEAFF. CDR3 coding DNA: TGCAGTGCATGGCCCCGGGACAGGGGCGGCACTGAAGCTTTCTTT.

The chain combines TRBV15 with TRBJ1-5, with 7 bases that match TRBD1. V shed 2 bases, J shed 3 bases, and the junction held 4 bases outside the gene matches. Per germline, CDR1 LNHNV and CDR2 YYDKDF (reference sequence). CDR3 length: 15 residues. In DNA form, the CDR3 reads TGTGCCACCAGCAGAAAGGACAGGTTCAATCAGCCCCAGCATTTT. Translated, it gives CATSRKDRFNQPQHF.